This T cell receptor (beta chain) was observed in a study of T-cell reconstitution after alpha-beta-depleted transplantation in children. Regarding the study as a whole: Diversity and T-cell counts at one year after transplant derived mostly from new T cells. For some patients, TCRbeta diversity was high at day 60 because of recipient T cells and thymic progenitors that survived.

Construction of the TCRbeta library involved unique molecular identifiers. TCRdb itself ran the PCR reads through MiXCR, one entry per CDR3 protein. The data contain hundreds of thousands of distinct CDR3 sequences, around 17% of them singletons. This clonotype turned up a few times. Its specificity is not known. V lost 3 bases, J lost 14 bases, and 20 bases lay in between. This CDR3 is built from 15 residues. From germline, CDR1 is LNHNV and CDR2 YYDKDF (reference sequence). This rearrangement joins TRBV15 to TRBJ1-6; D may be TRBD1 (6 bases). The sample consisted of PBMCs, mostly from graft donor cells, taken 360 days after TCRalphabeta/CD19-depleted stem cell transplant. The receptor comes from a male patient aged 5 to 17 who had a stem cell transplant for acute lymphoblastic leukemia, so the T cells may come from the graft donor. CDR3 loop: CATSSSSRRGRALHF. As DNA, the CDR3 is TGTGCCACCAGCAGTTCCTCCCGGAGGGGGAGGGCCCTCCACTTT.